The 27 T cell receptor beta chains in this list originate from one sample, sequenced in a study of cytomegalovirus exposure and HLA in healthy donors. The PCR made use of 60 Vbeta and 13 Jbeta primers. Here immunoSEQ multiplex PCR was the method, and the copy in TCRdb shows in-frame clones only, minus some. The sample comprises some 160,000 clones, 70% to 85% of which are singletons, and roughly 2.1% rests with the top ten. Source material: PBMCs. Every receptor here comes from a man over 45 in good health and CMV-seropositive.

The chain is built from TRBV5-4 and TRBJ2-3; TRBD2 matches at 8 bases. The V gene's germline CDR1 is SGHNT and CDR2 YYREEE (reference sequence). J was trimmed by 5 bases and V by 4 bases; bases with no gene match: 6. CDR3 length equals 14 residues. CDR3 sequence: CASSLSGGEDTQYF. As DNA, the CDR3 is TGTGCCAGCAGCCTCTCCGGGGGGGAAGATACGCAGTATTTT.

This chain uses TRBV7-2 with TRBJ2-1, with 10 bases that match TRBD2. This CDR3 comprises 16 residues. Germline CDR1 is SGHTA and CDR2 is FQGNSA. Trimming at V came to 2 bases and at J to 6 bases, leaving 7 bases not matched to a gene. The CDR3 is CASSLSNLAGVNEQFF. The CDR3 nucleotides are TGTGCCAGCAGCTTATCCAATCTAGCGGGGGTCAATGAGCAGTTCTTC.

The genes are TRBV25-1 and TRBJ1-2, with D possibly TRBD1 on 5 matching bases. This CDR3 spans 14 amino acids. The V end lost 2 bases, the J end lost 0 bases, and 7 bases lay between the germline ends. The germline CDR1 and CDR2 sequences are MGHDK and SYGVNS. For the CDR3, the DNA is TGTGCCAGCAGTGAAGCAGGGACTAACTATGGCTACACCTTC. It encodes CASSEAGTNYGYTF.

The genes are TRBV4-3 and TRBJ1-5, with 7 bases lining up with TRBD1. CDR3 length equals 15 residues. Germline-derived CDR1 and CDR2 are LGHNA and YSLEER. J lost 3 bases, V lost 0 bases, and 2 bases had no gene match. CDR3 sequence (DNA): TGCGCCAGCAGCCAAGATGGGACAGTCAATCAGCCCCAGCATTTT. Translation gives CASSQDGTVNQPQHF.

The chain links TRBV5-8 to TRBJ1-6; no reliable D call. The germline V gene has CDR1 SGHTS and CDR2 YDEGEE. The ends were cut back, 3 bases at V and 11 bases at J, with 3 bases in the middle. This CDR3 spans 10 amino acids. The CDR3 coding sequence is TGTGCCAGCAGCTCAACACCCCTCCACTTT. This gives the protein CASSSTPLHF.

J is TRBJ1-1 and V is TRBV4-3, with a possible D match to TRBD1 (5 bases). The CDR3 covers 15 residues. V was cut by 1 base and J by 5 bases, with 14 bases left in between. The germline V gene encodes CDR1 LGHNA and CDR2 YSLEER. The CDR3 nucleotides read TGCGCCAGCAGCCAAGGTGGAGGGGCGGGTACTGAAGCTTTCTTT. Translating it yields CASSQGGGAGTEAFF.

The chain combines TRBV19 with TRBJ2-6, with TRBD1 identical over 8 bases. Germline CDR1 LNHDA, CDR2 SQIVND (reference sequence). V lost 4 bases to trimming and J lost 4 bases; unmatched junction nucleotides: 12. The CDR3 extends over 18 amino acids. The CDR3 spells CASSRDPGGATGANVLTF. DNA of the CDR3: TGTGCCAGTAGTAGAGACCCAGGGGGCGCAACCGGGGCCAACGTCCTGACTTTC.

V gene TRBV7-8 combines with J gene TRBJ2-2; no clear D gene. V lost 5 bases, J lost 7 bases, and 20 bases lay in between. The CDR3 has 16 residues. CDR1 and CDR2 from the germline V gene are SGHVS and FQNEAQ. CDR3 in amino acids: CASSPLASRGVGELFF. CDR3 nucleotide sequence: TGTGCCAGCAGCCCGTTGGCGAGCCGAGGTGTCGGGGAGCTGTTTTTT. Filled out from reference TRBV7-8 and TRBJ2-2, the complete variable domain reads GAGVSQSPRYKVAKRGQDVALRCDPISGHVSLFWYQQALGQGPEFLTYFQNEAQLDKSGLPSDRFFAERPEGSVSTLKIQRTQQEDSAVYLCASSPLASRGVGELFFGEGSRLTVL.

The V gene is TRBV7-2, the J gene TRBJ2-5; TRBD2 might be the D (6 bases). With 1 base removed from V and 7 bases from J, the gap between germline ends came to 19 bases. The CDR3 extends over 16 amino acids. Looked up from germline, CDR1 is SGHTA and CDR2 is FQGNSA. The CDR3 region has the DNA TGTGCCAGCAGCTTAGTCATCGGGGGACCCGGTTCGACCCAGTACTTC. This translates into CASSLVIGGPGSTQYF.

The V and J genes are TRBV4-3 and TRBJ1-4; no reliable D call. Trimming shortened V by 0 bases and J by 2 bases, and 10 bases separated the two germline ends. Germline CDR1 is LGHNA and CDR2 is YSLEER. This CDR3 comprises 16 residues. The CDR3 here is CASSQDTGITNEKLFF. CDR3 nucleotide sequence: TGCGCCAGCAGCCAAGATACGGGGATCACTAATGAAAAACTGTTTTTT.

This chain links TRBV5-1 with TRBJ2-6, with D uncertain. In germline, CDR1 is SGHRS, CDR2 YFSETQ. V was shortened by 6 bases and J by 12 bases, with 16 bases between the two germline ends. CDR3 size: 13 residues. The CDR3 spells CASNGEIEAVLTF. CDR3 coding DNA: TGCGCCAGCAACGGAGAAATAGAAGCCGTCCTGACTTTC.

The CDR3 DNA reads TGTGCCTGGTCTGTTCTTGGACTAGCGACCAATGAGCAGTTCTTC. Amino acids: CAWSVLGLATNEQFF. V gene TRBV30 combines with J gene TRBJ2-1; 9 nucleotides align to TRBD2. This CDR3 comprises 15 residues. From germline, CDR1 is GTSNPN and CDR2 SVGIG (reference sequence). V lost 5 bases, J lost 6 bases, and 11 bases stayed unmatched.

V usage is TRBV28 and J usage is TRBJ1-1; no clear D gene. Trimming pared 3 bases from V and 5 bases from J, leaving 7 bases between. The CDR3 length is 12 residues. The V gene's germline CDR1 is MDHEN and CDR2 SYDVKM. In DNA, the CDR3 is TGTGCCAGCAGTTTTTGGCAGACTGAAGCTTTCTTT. It yields the protein CASSFWQTEAFF. Full variable domain (outside the CDR3, taken from reference TRBV28 and TRBJ1-1): DVKVTQSSRYLVKRTGEKVFLECVQDMDHENMFWYRQDPGLGLRLIYFSYDVKMKEKGDIPEGYSVSREKKERFSLILESASTNQTSMYLCASSFWQTEAFFGQGTRLTVV.

The V gene is TRBV4-1, the J gene TRBJ2-3; 9 nucleotides agree with TRBD2. The CDR3 totals 15 residues. V was pared by 1 base and J by 4 bases, with 3 bases of the junction left unmatched. The V gene's germline CDR1 is MGHRA and CDR2 YSYEKL. In DNA, the CDR3 is TGCGCCAGCAGCCAAGCTAGCGGGGCACCAGATACGCAGTATTTT. Amino acid sequence: CASSQASGAPDTQYF.

This chain connects TRBV10-2 to TRBJ1-1; tentative D call: TRBD1 (5 bases). V shed 5 bases and J shed 1 base, with 11 bases lying between them. The germline V gene has CDR1 WSHSY and CDR2 SAAADI. The CDR3 loop spans 14 amino acids. The CDR3 sequence is CASSSGIGNTEAFF. The CDR3 nucleotides are TGCGCCAGCAGTTCAGGGATAGGGAACACTGAAGCTTTCTTT.

J is TRBJ2-3 and V is TRBV7-6; 8 nucleotides agree with TRBD2. Germline V lookup: CDR1 SGHVS, CDR2 FNYEAQ. The CDR3 has 17 amino acids. Losses at the gene ends were 1 base for V and 3 bases for J; bases not matched to a gene: 9. The chain's CDR3 is CASSLDGAGDGTDTQYF. The CDR3 DNA sequence: TGTGCCAGCAGCTTAGACGGAGCGGGGGATGGGACAGATACGCAGTATTTT.

This clone appeared once. The chain has TRBV14 and TRBJ1-6; TRBD1 matches at 9 bases. From germline, CDR1 is SGHDN and CDR2 FVKESK. The CDR3 has 15 amino acids. The V segment lost 5 bases and the J segment 10 bases; nucleotides outside the gene matches: 9. The chain's CDR3 is CASSLTGGASSPLHF. The CDR3 DNA is TGTGCCAGCAGCTTAACAGGGGGCGCGAGCTCACCCCTCCACTTT.

The sample holds one count of this clone. The rearrangement joins TRBV29-1 to TRBJ1-2, with D maybe TRBD1 (5 bases). Trimming removed 4 bases from V and 9 bases from J, with 12 bases in between. Germline V gene data show CDR1 as SQVTM and CDR2 as ANQGSEA. This CDR3 comprises 11 residues. CDR3 in DNA: TGCAGCGTTGCTACAGGTCGAAGCTACACCTTC. This codes for CSVATGRSYTF.

V is TRBV19 and J is TRBJ2-2; possible D gene TRBD1, 6 bases. In germline, CDR1 is LNHDA, CDR2 SQIVND (reference sequence). Trimming stripped 5 bases from V and 12 bases from J, with 13 bases between. The CDR3 contains 12 residues. The CDR3 DNA sequence: TGTGCCAGTAGTGATTCAGGGGTTAAGCTGTTTTTT. This sequence encodes CASSDSGVKLFF.

A single count supports this clone. The rearrangement uses TRBV4-1 and TRBJ1-4; 7 bases are a match to TRBD1. The CDR3 length is 15 residues. From germline, CDR1 is MGHRA and CDR2 YSYEKL. Trimming took 5 bases from V and 3 from J; bases not matched to a gene: 6. The chain's CDR3 is CASSGTGAANEKLFF. The CDR3, as DNA: TGCGCCAGCAGCGGTACAGGGGCCGCTAATGAAAAACTGTTTTTT.

V and J are TRBV10-3 and TRBJ1-1, with 8 positions matching TRBD1. The CDR3 runs to 16 residues. CDR1 and CDR2 from the germline V gene are ENHRY and SYGVKD. The V segment lost 5 bases and the J segment 6 bases; nucleotides outside the gene matches: 14. The CDR3 nucleotides are TGTGCCATCAGTCCCACCAAGACAGGGGTTATCGCTGAAGCTTTCTTT. Translated: CAISPTKTGVIAEAFF.

The V and J genes are TRBV7-2 and TRBJ1-5; D gene ambiguous. V was trimmed by 5 bases and J by 0 bases, leaving 8 bases between them. Germline V gene data show CDR1 as SGHTA and CDR2 as FQGNSA. The CDR3 spans 14 residues. Here the CDR3 reads CASSPSYSNQPQHF. CDR3 nucleotide sequence: TGTGCCAGCAGCCCTAGTTATAGCAATCAGCCCCAGCATTTT. Complete variable domain (other parts from reference TRBV7-2 and TRBJ1-5): GAGVSQSPSNKVTEKGKDVELRCDPISGHTALYWYRQSLGQGLEFLIYFQGNSAPDKSGLPSDRFSAERTGGSVSTLTIQRTQQEDSAVYLCASSPSYSNQPQHFGDGTRLSIL.

This sequence joins TRBV30 and TRBJ1-2; TRBD1 might be the D (6 bases). V was shortened by 1 base and J by 3 bases, with 12 bases between the two germline ends. Germline CDR1 and CDR2: GTSNPN and SVGIG (reference sequence). The CDR3 sequence is 14 residues long. CDR3 region: CAWSGGGSDYGYTF. For the CDR3, the DNA is TGTGCCTGGAGTGGAGGGGGATCGGACTATGGCTACACCTTC.

The chain uses TRBV7-2 and TRBJ1-6; D is ambiguous. The V and J ends lost 4 bases and 14 bases respectively, with 12 bases between them. Germline CDR1 is SGHTA and CDR2 is FQGNSA. There are 12 residues in the CDR3. DNA for the CDR3: TGTGCCAGCAGCTCGCAGAGGCAATCCCTCCACTTT. It yields the protein CASSSQRQSLHF.

V usage is TRBV27 and J usage is TRBJ1-2; the D gene is possibly TRBD1 (5 bases). V lost 3 bases and J lost 4, with 9 bases in between. CDR1 and CDR2 (germline): MNHEY, SMNVEV (reference sequence). The CDR3 loop spans 13 amino acids. CDR3 nucleotides: TGTGCCAGCAGTTTCGGGGGTGCCTATGGCTACACCTTC. Translated: CASSFGGAYGYTF.

This clone was seen a handful of times. The V gene is TRBV4-3, the J gene TRBJ1-2; 8 nucleotides line up with TRBD1. The V and J ends lost 1 base and 5 bases, in that order; junction bases with no gene match: 3. Per germline, CDR1 LGHNA and CDR2 YSLEER. This CDR3 comprises 14 residues. The CDR3 DNA sequence: TGCGCCAGCAGCCAAGGGGGACAGGATTATGGCTACACCTTC. It specifies CASSQGGQDYGYTF.

V and J are TRBV9 and TRBJ2-7; no definite D call. There are 15 residues in the CDR3. V lost 4 bases, J lost 2 bases, and 16 bases lay in between. Germline V lookup: CDR1 SGDLS, CDR2 YYNGEE. DNA for the CDR3: TGTGCCAGCAGCAACCTCGACAATCCGACCTACGAGCAGTACTTC. It yields the protein CASSNLDNPTYEQYF.